This TCR beta chain was captured in a study of blood T cell repertoires in COVID-19. Study as a whole: Material from acute and convalescent COVID-19 was sourced from the United States, Italy and Spain. In each case, the material was cDNA or gDNA derived from T cells, B-cell-depleted T cells, or PBMCs.

This CDR3 has 18 residues. Per the germline V gene, CDR1 is SNHLY and CDR2 is FYNNEI. J was trimmed by 3 bases and V by 6 bases; bases with no gene match: 11. As processed by the authors: Amplification from reference gene primers served as the basis for estimated nucleated cell counts. Sequenced by immunoSEQ multiplex PCR; TCRdb stores in-frame clones only, minus some. That table is the source of V, J and clone size, and D and trimming were worked out from the DNA. The table lists roughly 140,000 clones, 84% of them singletons. The TCR was taken from a man aged 60 to 69 with active or convalescent COVID-19. The sequenced material came from peripheral blood. The chain links TRBV2 to TRBJ1-4, with TRBD1 matching over 12 bases. CDR3 in DNA: TGTGCCAGCAGGGGCGGGACAGGGGGCCGAAACTCTAATGAAAAACTGTTTTTT. It is translated as CASRGGTGGRNSNEKLFF.